The 5 T cell receptor beta chains listed next were all sequenced from one sample in a study of human T cells and chemical hapten exposure. This sample's time point: pre-sensitization, week 0. Stated treatment: therapeutic diphenylcyclopropenone sensitization with weekly scalp DPC. TCRdb called the RACE reads again in MiXCR, with one record for every CDR3 protein. In the table there are about 85,000 distinct CDR3 sequences, 6.5% to 10% of which are singletons. Sample: whole blood, taken in connection with sensitization to the hapten diphenylcyclopropenone (DPC). The receptors stem from a man between 35 and 55 years old with alopecia areata. Some clones in this sample may be carry-over from other donors' samples.

This clonotype was detected many times. The gene calls are TRBV24-1 and TRBJ2-3; D possibly uses TRBD1 or TRBD2 (5 bases each). This CDR3 is built from 15 residues. The ends were cut back, 2 bases at V and 5 bases at J, with 13 bases in the middle. In germline, CDR1 is KGHDR, CDR2 SFDVKD. CDR3 DNA sequence: TGTGCCACCAGTGATTGGACTCCTGGGGGAGATACGCAGTATTTT. This gives the protein CATSDWTPGGDTQYF.

The genes are TRBV7-6 and TRBJ2-3; possible D gene TRBD2, 5 bases. The CDR3 runs to 12 residues. Germline V gene lookup returns CDR1 SGHVS and CDR2 FNYEAQ. Trimming shortened V by 3 bases and J by 8 bases, and 9 bases separated the two germline ends. CDR3 DNA sequence: TGTGCCAGCAGCTTTTTTGGAGGTACGCAGTATTTT. It encodes CASSFFGGTQYF. The whole variable domain, filled in from reference TRBV7-6 and TRBJ2-3, reads GAGVSQSPRYKVTKRGQDVALRCDPISGHVSLYWYRQALGQGPEFLTYFNYEAQQDKSGLPNDRFSAERPEGSISTLTIQRTEQRDSAMYRCASSFFGGTQYFGPGTRLTVL.

At least ten counts were recorded for this clonotype. This rearrangement joins TRBV7-6 to TRBJ2-5; 11 nucleotides match TRBD2. The CDR3 is made up of 16 amino acids. The J segment lost 4 bases and the V segment lost 3 bases, leaving 7 bases of the junction unmatched. Germline V lookup: CDR1 SGHVS, CDR2 FNYEAQ. CDR3 in amino acids: CASSFQLAGVGETQYF. The DNA for the CDR3 is TGTGCCAGCAGCTTTCAACTAGCGGGAGTCGGAGAGACCCAGTACTTC.

Concerning this clonotype: A clone one base away is much larger, so this may be a read error. This sequence joins TRBV20-1 and TRBJ1-4; the match to TRBD1 covers 9 bases. In germline, CDR1 is DFQATT, CDR2 SNEGSKA (reference sequence). This CDR3 region has 15 residues. The chain's CDR3 is CSARADRGADENLFF. DNA of the CDR3: TGCAGTGCTAGAGCCGACAGGGGGGCAGATGAAAATCTGTTTTTT.

Many counts were recorded for this clonotype. The J gene is TRBJ1-3, the V gene TRBV6-5; D not resolved. Trimming cost V 4 bases and J 10 bases, with 8 bases left between them. This CDR3 has 11 residues. Germline loops: CDR1 MNHEY, CDR2 SVGAGI. The CDR3 reads CASSFGGTIYF. For the CDR3, the DNA is TGTGCCAGCAGTTTCGGTGGGACCATATATTTT.